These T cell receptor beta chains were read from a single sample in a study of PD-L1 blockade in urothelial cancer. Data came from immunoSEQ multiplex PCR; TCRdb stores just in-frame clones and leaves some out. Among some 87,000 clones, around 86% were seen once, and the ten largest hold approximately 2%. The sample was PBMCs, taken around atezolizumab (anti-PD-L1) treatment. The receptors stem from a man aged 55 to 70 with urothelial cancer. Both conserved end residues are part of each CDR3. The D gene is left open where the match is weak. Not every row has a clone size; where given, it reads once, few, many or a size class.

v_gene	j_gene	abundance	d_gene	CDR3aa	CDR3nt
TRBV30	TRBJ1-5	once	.	CAWAYSNQPQHF	TGTGCCTGGGCTTACAGTAATCAGCCCCAGCATTTT
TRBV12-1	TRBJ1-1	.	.	CAGSLGGNTEAFF	TGTGCCGGCAGCTTGGGGGGGAACACTGAAGCTTTCTTT
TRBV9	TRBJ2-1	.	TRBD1	CASSPRDSLRYEQFF	TGTGCCAGCAGCCCCCGGGACAGCCTAAGGTATGAGCAGTTCTTC
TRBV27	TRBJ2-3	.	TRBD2	CASSRRGLLAGTSTDTQYF	TGTGCCAGCAGTCGACGTGGGTTACTAGCGGGAACTAGCACAGATACGCAGTATTTT
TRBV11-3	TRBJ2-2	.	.	CASSLATLGGPGELFF	TGTGCCAGCAGCTTAGCGACCCTCGGGGGTCCCGGGGAGCTGTTTTTT
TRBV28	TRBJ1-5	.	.	CASRQGLSPQHF	TGTGCCAGCAGGCAGGGCCTCAGCCCCCAGCATTTT
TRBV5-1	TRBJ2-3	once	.	CASSVTTHPTDTQYF	TGCGCCAGCAGCGTGACTACACACCCCACAGATACGCAGTATTTT
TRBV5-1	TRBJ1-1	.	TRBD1	CASSRDRGNTEAFF	TGCGCCAGCAGCCGGGACAGGGGGAACACTGAAGCTTTCTTT
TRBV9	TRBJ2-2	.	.	CASSVSLSGTGELFF	TGTGCCAGCAGCGTGAGTCTTAGCGGCACCGGGGAGCTGTTTTTT
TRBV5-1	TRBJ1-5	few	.	CASSLEAGMDQPQHF	TGCGCCAGCAGCTTGGAGGCAGGGATGGATCAGCCCCAGCATTTT
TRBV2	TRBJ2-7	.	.	CASSDLDQGHYEQYF	TGTGCCAGCAGTGACTTGGATCAGGGGCATTACGAGCAGTACTTC
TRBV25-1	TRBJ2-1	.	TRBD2	CASTGGSSYNEQFF	TGTGCCAGCACCGGGGGGAGCTCCTACAATGAGCAGTTCTTC
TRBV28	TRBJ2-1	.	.	CASSTPGSSYNEQFF	TGTGCCAGCAGTACCCCAGGTAGCTCCTACAATGAGCAGTTCTTC
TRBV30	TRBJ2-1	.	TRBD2	CAQRLAGNYNEQFF	TGTGCTCAGAGACTAGCGGGTAATTACAATGAGCAGTTCTTC
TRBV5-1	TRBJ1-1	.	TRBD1	CASSLGQANTNTEAFF	TGCGCCAGCAGCTTAGGACAGGCAAACACGAACACTGAAGCTTTCTTT
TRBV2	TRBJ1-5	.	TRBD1	CASTQGQISNQPQHF	TGTGCCAGCACCCAGGGACAGATTAGCAATCAGCCCCAGCATTTT
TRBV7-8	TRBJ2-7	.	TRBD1	CASTRTGSFYEQYF	TGTGCCAGCACCCGGACAGGGTCGTTCTACGAGCAGTACTTC
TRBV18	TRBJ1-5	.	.	CASSPQAGAFNQPQHF	TGTGCCAGCTCACCACAGGCAGGGGCCTTCAATCAGCCCCAGCATTTT
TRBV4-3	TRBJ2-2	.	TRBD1	CASSQLRQGGGELFF	TGCGCCAGCAGCCAGCTCAGACAGGGGGGCGGGGAGCTGTTTTTT
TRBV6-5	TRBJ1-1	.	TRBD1	CASSYTSGTGGTEAFF	TGTGCCAGCAGTTACACCTCCGGGACAGGGGGCACTGAAGCTTTCTTT
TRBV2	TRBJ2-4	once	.	CASSEVTGGGNIQYF	TGTGCCAGCAGTGAAGTGACCGGCGGAGGAAACATTCAGTACTTC
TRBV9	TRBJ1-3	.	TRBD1	CASSAGDSKVWVNTIYF	TGTGCCAGCAGCGCGGGGGACAGTAAAGTGTGGGTAAACACCATATATTTT
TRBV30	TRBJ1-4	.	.	CAWAPGSNEKLFF	TGTGCCTGGGCCCCCGGGTCGAATGAAAAACTGTTTTTT
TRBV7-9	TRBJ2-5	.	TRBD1	CASSSGQAYQETQYF	TGTGCCAGCAGCTCTGGACAGGCATATCAAGAGACCCAGTACTTC
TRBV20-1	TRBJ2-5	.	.	CSATGVETQYF	TGCAGTGCTACAGGGGTGGAGACCCAGTACTTC
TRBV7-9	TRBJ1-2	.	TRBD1	CASSYWTGDRLSGGYTF	TGTGCCAGCAGCTACTGGACAGGGGACCGATTGAGTGGAGGCTACACCTTC
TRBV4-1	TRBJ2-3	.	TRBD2	CASSQSGNTDTQYF	TGCGCCAGCAGCCAAAGCGGGAACACAGATACGCAGTATTTT
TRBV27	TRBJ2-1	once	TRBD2	CASSSGTSGKNEQFF	TGTGCCAGCAGTTCCGGGACTAGCGGGAAAAATGAGCAGTTCTTC
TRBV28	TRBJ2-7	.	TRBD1	CASSLLGQGSGEQYF	TGTGCCAGCAGTTTATTGGGACAGGGGTCGGGTGAGCAGTACTTC
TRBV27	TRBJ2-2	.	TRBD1	CASSFQGAGELFF	TGTGCCAGCAGTTTCCAGGGGGCCGGGGAGCTGTTTTTT
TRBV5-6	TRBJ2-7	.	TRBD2	CASSPGGIYEQYF	TGTGCCAGCAGCCCGGGGGGGATCTACGAGCAGTACTTC
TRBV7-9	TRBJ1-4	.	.	CASRRSGATNEKLFF	TGTGCCAGCAGGCGATCGGGTGCAACTAATGAAAAACTGTTTTTT
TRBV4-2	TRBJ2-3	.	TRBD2	CASSQDELAGTDTQYF	TGTGCCAGCAGCCAAGACGAACTAGCGGGCACAGATACGCAGTATTTT
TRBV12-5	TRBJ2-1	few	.	CASGFVETHQFF	TGTGCTAGTGGTTTTGTGGAGACTCATCAGTTCTTC
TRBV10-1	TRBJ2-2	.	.	CARWGPNTGELFF	TGCGCCAGGTGGGGCCCTAACACCGGGGAGCTGTTTTTT
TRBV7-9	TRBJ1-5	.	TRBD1	CASSLDSGTGGPQHF	TGTGCCAGCAGCTTAGATTCCGGGACAGGGGGCCCCCAGCATTTT
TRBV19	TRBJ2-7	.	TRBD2	CASSIGGSAIEQYF	TGTGCCAGTAGTATTGGCGGGAGTGCCATCGAGCAGTACTTC
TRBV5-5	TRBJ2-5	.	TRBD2	CASSLVRLAGGPQETQYF	TGTGCCAGCAGCTTGGTTCGACTAGCGGGAGGGCCTCAAGAGACCCAGTACTTC
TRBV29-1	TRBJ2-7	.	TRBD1	CSVVQGAAFGEQYF	TGCAGCGTTGTACAGGGGGCGGCATTTGGCGAGCAGTACTTC
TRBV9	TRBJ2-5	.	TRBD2	CASSVTSGGGETQYF	TGTGCCAGCAGCGTCACTAGCGGGGGCGGGGAGACCCAGTACTTC
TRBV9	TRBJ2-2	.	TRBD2	CASSVGLAGGQGGELFF	TGTGCCAGCAGCGTCGGACTAGCGGGGGGGCAGGGCGGGGAGCTGTTTTTT
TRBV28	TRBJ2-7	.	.	CASSSSRVYEQYF	TGTGCCAGCAGTTCCTCAAGAGTCTACGAGCAGTACTTC
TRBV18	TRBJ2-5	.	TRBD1	CASSLTGGRQETQYF	TGTGCCAGCTCACTGACAGGGGGCCGACAAGAGACCCAGTACTTC
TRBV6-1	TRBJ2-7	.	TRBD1	CASRTGTGVEQYF	TGTGCCAGCAGGACCGGGACAGGGGTCGAGCAGTACTTC
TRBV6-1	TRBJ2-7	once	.	CASTRGTGTYEQYF	TGTGCCAGCACCAGAGGTACAGGAACCTACGAGCAGTACTTC
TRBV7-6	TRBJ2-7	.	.	CASTTPGSSYEQYF	TGTGCCAGCACCACCCCCGGGAGCTCCTACGAGCAGTACTTC